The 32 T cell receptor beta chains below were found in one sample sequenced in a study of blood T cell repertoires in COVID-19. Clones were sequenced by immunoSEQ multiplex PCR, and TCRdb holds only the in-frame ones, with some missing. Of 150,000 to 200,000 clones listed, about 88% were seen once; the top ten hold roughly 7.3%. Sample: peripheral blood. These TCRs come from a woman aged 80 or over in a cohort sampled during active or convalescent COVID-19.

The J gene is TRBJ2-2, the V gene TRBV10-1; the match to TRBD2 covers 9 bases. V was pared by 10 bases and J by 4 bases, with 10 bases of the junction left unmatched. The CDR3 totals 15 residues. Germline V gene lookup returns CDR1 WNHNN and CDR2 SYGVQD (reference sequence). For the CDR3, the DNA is TGCGCCACCTCCCGTCGCGGGGGGGCCACCGGGGAGCTGTTTTTT. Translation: CATSRRGGATGELFF.

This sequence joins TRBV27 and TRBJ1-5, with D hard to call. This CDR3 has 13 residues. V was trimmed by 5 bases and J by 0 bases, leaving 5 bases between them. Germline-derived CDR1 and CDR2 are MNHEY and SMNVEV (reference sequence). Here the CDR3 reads CASSPYSNQPQHF. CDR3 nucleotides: TGTGCCAGCAGTCCGTATAGCAATCAGCCCCAGCATTTT.

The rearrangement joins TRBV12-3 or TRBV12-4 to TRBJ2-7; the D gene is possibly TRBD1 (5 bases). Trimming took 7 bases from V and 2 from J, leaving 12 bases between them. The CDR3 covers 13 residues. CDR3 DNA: TGTGCCAGCACCCTAGGGGTAACCTACGAGCAGTACTTC. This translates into CASTLGVTYEQYF.

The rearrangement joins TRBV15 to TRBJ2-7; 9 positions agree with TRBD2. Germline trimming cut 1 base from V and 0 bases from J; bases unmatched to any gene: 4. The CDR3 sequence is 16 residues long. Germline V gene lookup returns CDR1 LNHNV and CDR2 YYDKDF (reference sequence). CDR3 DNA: TGTGCCACCAGCAGAGGGCTAGCGGGGAGCTCCTACGAGCAGTACTTC. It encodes CATSRGLAGSSYEQYF.

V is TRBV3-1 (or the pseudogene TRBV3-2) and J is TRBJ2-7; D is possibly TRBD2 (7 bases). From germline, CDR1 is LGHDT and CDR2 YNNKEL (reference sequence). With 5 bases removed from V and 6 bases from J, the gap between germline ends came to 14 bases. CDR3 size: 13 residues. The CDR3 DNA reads TGTGCCAGCAGCTCCTCCGGGGGGCCCGAGCAGTACGTC. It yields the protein CASSSSGGPEQYV.

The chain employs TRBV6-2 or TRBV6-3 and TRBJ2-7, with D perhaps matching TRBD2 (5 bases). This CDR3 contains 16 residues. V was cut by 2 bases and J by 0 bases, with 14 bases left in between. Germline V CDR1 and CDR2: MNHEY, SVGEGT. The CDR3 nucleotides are TGTGCCAGCAGTTACAACAAGAGGGCATACTCCTACGAGCAGTACTTC. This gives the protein CASSYNKRAYSYEQYF.

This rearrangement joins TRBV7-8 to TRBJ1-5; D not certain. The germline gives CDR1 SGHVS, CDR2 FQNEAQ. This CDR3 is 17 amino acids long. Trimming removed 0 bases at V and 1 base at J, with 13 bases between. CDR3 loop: CASSLAPRGWSNQPQHF. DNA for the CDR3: TGTGCCAGCAGCTTAGCGCCCCGGGGATGGAGCAATCAGCCCCAGCATTTT.

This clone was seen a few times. The CDR3 loop reads CASSSWTGGNEQFF. CDR3 sequence (DNA): TGTGCCAGCAGTTCCTGGACAGGGGGCAATGAGCAGTTCTTC. The chain has TRBV27 and TRBJ2-1; 10 bases align to TRBD1. The CDR3 is 14 residues long. CDR1 is MNHEY, CDR2 SMNVEV, per germline (reference sequence). J was trimmed by 6 bases and V by 4 bases; bases with no gene match: 3.

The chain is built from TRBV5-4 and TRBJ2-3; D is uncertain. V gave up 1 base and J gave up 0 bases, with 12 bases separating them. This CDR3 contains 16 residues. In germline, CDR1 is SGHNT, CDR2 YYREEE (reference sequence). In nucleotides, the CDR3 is TGTGCCAGCAGCTTGTTGGTAGCCACTAGCACAGATACGCAGTATTTT. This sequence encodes CASSLLVATSTDTQYF.

The CDR3 here is CAISKLAGGLTDTQYF. The CDR3, as DNA: TGTGCCATCAGCAAACTAGCGGGGGGGCTCACAGATACGCAGTATTTT. The chain couples TRBV10-3 to TRBJ2-3, with 13 bases that match TRBD2. J was trimmed by 2 bases and V by 6 bases; bases with no gene match: 5. Germline CDR1 ENHRY, CDR2 SYGVKD. The CDR3 covers 16 residues.

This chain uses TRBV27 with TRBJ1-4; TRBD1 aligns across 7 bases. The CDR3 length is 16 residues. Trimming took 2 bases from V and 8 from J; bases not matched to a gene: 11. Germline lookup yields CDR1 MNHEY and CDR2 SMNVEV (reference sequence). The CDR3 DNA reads TGTGCCAGCAGTTTAATCGGGGGACAGCTCAAGGAAAAACTGTTTTTT. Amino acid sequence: CASSLIGGQLKEKLFF.

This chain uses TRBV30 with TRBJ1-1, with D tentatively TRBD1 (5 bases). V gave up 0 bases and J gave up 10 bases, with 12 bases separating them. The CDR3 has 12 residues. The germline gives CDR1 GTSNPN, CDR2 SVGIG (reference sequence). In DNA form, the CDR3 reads TGTGCCTGGAGTGTAGGGGTAGGGATAGCTTTCTTT. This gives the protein CAWSVGVGIAFF.

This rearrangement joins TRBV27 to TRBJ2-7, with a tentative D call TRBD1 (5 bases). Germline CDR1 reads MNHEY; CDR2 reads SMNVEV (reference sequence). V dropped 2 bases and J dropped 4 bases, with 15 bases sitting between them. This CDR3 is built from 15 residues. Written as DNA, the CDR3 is TGTGCCAGCAGTTTAGTTGGCAGGGAAGGTTACGAGCAGTACTTC. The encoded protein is CASSLVGREGYEQYF.

Here the CDR3 reads CASSPGDRGNYGYTF. In DNA, the CDR3 is TGTGCCAGCAGCCCCGGGGACAGGGGAAACTATGGCTACACCTTC. The rearrangement uses TRBV5-4 and TRBJ1-2; 10 bases align to TRBD1. Germline V lookup: CDR1 SGHNT, CDR2 YYREEE (reference sequence). V shed 4 bases, J shed 2 bases, and the junction held 5 bases outside the gene matches. This CDR3 spans 15 amino acids.

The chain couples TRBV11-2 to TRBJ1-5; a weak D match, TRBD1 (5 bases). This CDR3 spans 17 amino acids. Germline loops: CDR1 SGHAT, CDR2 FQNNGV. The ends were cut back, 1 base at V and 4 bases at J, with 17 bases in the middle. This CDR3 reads CASSLAPGWQGNQPQHF. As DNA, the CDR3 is TGTGCCAGCAGCTTAGCCCCCGGATGGCAGGGAAATCAGCCCCAGCATTTT.

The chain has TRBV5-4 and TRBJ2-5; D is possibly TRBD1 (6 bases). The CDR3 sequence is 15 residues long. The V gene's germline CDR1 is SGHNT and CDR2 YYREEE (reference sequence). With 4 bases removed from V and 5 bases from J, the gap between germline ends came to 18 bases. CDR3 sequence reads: CASSPVGGRRETQYF. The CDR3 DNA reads TGTGCCAGCAGCCCCGTAGGGGGACGGCGGGAGACCCAGTACTTC.

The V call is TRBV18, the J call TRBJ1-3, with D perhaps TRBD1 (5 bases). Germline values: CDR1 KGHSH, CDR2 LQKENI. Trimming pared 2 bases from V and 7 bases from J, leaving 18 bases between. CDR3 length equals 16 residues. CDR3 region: CASSPTLTAEGNTIYF. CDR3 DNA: TGTGCCAGCTCACCAACTTTAACCGCGGAGGGGAACACCATATATTTT.

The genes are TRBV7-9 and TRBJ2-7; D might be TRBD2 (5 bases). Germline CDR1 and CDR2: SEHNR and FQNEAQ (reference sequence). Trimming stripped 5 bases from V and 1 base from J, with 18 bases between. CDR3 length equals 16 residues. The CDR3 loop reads CASSLGNPDYSYEQYF. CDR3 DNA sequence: TGTGCCAGCAGCCTCGGGAACCCAGATTATTCCTACGAGCAGTACTTC.

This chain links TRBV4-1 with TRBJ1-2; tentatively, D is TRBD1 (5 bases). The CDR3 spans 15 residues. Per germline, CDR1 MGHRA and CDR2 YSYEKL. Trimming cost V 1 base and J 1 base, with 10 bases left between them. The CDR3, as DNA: TGCGCCAGCAGCCAAGTGGAGACAGATAACTATGGCTACACCTTC. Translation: CASSQVETDNYGYTF.

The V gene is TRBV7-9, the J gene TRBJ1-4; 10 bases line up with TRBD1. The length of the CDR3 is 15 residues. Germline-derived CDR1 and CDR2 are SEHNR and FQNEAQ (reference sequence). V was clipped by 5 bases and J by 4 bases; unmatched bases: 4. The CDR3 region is CASSARDRGNEKLFF. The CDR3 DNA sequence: TGTGCCAGCAGCGCAAGGGACAGGGGTAATGAAAAACTGTTTTTT.

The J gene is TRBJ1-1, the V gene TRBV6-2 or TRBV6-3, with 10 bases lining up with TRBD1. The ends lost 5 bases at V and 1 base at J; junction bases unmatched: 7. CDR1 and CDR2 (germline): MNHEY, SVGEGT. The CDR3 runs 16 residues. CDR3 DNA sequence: TGTGCCAGCAGTGCCCCGGGACAGGGGACGAACACTGAAGCTTTCTTT. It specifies CASSAPGQGTNTEAFF.

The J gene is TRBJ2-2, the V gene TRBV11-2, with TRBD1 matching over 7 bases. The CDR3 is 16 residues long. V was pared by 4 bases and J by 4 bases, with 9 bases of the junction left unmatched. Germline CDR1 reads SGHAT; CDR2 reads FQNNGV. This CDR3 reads CASSSQQGMGTGELFF. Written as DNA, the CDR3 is TGTGCCAGCAGCTCGCAACAGGGGATGGGCACCGGGGAGCTGTTTTTT.

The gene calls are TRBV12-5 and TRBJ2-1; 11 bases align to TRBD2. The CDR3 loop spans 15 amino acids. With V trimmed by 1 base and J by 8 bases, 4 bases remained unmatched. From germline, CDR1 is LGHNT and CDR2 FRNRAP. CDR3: CASGLGLAGIDEQFF. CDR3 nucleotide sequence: TGTGCTAGTGGTTTGGGACTAGCGGGAATCGATGAGCAGTTCTTC.

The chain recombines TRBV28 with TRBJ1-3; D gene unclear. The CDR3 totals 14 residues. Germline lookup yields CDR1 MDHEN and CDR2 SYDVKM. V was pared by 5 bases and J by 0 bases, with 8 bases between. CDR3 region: CASSQGGSGNTIYF. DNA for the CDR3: TGTGCCAGCAGTCAAGGAGGCTCTGGAAACACCATATATTTT.

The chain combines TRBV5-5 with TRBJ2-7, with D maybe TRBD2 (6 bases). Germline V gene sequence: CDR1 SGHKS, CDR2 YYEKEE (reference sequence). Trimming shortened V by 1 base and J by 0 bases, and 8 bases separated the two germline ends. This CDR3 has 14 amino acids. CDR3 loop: CASSLSSGSYEQYV. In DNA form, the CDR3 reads TGTGCCAGCAGCTTGAGTAGCGGCTCCTACGAGCAGTACGTC.

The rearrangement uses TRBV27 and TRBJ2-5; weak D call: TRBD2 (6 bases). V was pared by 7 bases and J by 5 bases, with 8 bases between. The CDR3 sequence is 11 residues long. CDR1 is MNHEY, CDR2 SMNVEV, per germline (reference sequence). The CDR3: CASTRGETQYF. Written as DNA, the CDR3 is TGTGCCAGCACCCGGGGGGAGACCCAGTACTTC.

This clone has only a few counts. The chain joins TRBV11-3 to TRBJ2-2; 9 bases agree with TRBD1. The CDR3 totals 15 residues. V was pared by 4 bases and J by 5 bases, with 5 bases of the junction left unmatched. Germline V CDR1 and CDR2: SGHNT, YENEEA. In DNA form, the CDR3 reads TGTGCCAGCAGCTCGGATGACAGGGGGACCGGGGAGCTGTTTTTT. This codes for CASSSDDRGTGELFF.

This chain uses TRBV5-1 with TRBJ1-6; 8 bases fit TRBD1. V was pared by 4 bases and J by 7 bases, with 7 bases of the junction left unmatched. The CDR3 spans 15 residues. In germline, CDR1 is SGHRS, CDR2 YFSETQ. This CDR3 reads CASSGGTGENSPLHF. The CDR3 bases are TGCGCCAGCAGCGGCGGGACAGGAGAAAATTCACCCCTCCACTTT.

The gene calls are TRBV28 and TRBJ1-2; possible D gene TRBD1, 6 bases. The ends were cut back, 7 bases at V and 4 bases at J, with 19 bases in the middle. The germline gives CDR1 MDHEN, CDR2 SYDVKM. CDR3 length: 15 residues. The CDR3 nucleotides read TGTGCCAGCATCAACTGGGCGGGGGCCGTCTATGGCTACACCTTC. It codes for CASINWAGAVYGYTF.

The CDR3 DNA sequence: TGTGCCAGCAGCTTAGGGGCAGGGGACGGCTACACCTTC. This codes for CASSLGAGDGYTF. The J gene is TRBJ1-2, the V gene TRBV7-8, with D maybe TRBD1 (6 bases). With 1 base removed from V and 8 bases from J, the gap between germline ends came to 11 bases. The CDR3 totals 13 residues. The germline V gene has CDR1 SGHVS and CDR2 FQNEAQ.

CDR3 region: CASILTGRNNSPLHF. CDR3 DNA: TGTGCCAGCATCCTGACAGGGAGGAATAATTCACCCCTCCACTTT. The rearrangement joins TRBV6-5 to TRBJ1-6; 7 bases are shared with TRBD1. The germline gives CDR1 MNHEY, CDR2 SVGAGI. The CDR3 totals 15 residues. The junction had 8 bases not matched to a gene; V was cut back by 7 bases and J by 5 bases.

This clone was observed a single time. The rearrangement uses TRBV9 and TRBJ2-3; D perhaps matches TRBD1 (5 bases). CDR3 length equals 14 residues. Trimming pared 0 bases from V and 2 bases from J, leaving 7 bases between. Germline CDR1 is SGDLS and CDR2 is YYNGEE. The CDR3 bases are TGTGCCAGCAGCGTAGGACAGATCACAGATACGCAGTATTTT. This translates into CASSVGQITDTQYF.